The 16 T cell receptor beta chains below were found in one sample sequenced in a study of blood T cell repertoires in COVID-19. Assay: immunoSEQ multiplex PCR; the TCRdb copy retains only in-frame clones and omits some. The sample lists approximately 110,000 clones; 85% to 90% were seen once. The sequencing input was peripheral blood. The receptors shown here come from a woman between 50 and 59 years old with acute or convalescent COVID-19.

The sample holds a few counts of this clone. This rearrangement joins TRBV19 to TRBJ1-5, with D possibly TRBD1 on 6 matching bases. The CDR3 loop spans 14 amino acids. Looked up from germline, CDR1 is LNHDA and CDR2 is SQIVND (reference sequence). The V end lost 7 bases, the J end lost 3 bases, and 13 bases lay between the germline ends. CDR3 in amino acids: CASTHGQFNQPQHF. Here the CDR3 DNA reads TGTGCCAGTACCCATGGACAGTTCAATCAGCCCCAGCATTTT.

The chain couples TRBV6-1 to TRBJ1-4, with D perhaps matching TRBD1 (5 bases). The ends were cut back, 0 bases at V and 8 bases at J, with 19 bases in the middle. The CDR3 runs to 17 residues. Germline V gene data show CDR1 as MNHNS and CDR2 as SASEGT. CDR3 in DNA: TGTGCCAGCAGTGAAGCCCTTATTCGCCTCAGGGTCGAAAAACTGTTTTTT. Its translation: CASSEALIRLRVEKLFF.

The chain carries TRBV27 and TRBJ2-4; 9 bases map to TRBD1. V lost 6 bases, J lost 7 bases, and 7 bases stayed unmatched. Germline loops: CDR1 MNHEY, CDR2 SMNVEV (reference sequence). The CDR3 length is 14 residues. CDR3 coding DNA: TGTGCCAGCAGGATCACAGGGGGCGCGAACATTCAGTACTTC. Its protein product is CASRITGGANIQYF.

V usage is TRBV4-3 and J usage is TRBJ2-5; D is unclear. CDR3 length: 15 amino acids. Germline values: CDR1 LGHNA, CDR2 YSLEER. Trimming shortened V by 0 bases and J by 1 base, and 9 bases separated the two germline ends. As DNA, the CDR3 is TGCGCCAGCAGCCAAGATCTCAGGCTCCAAGAGACCCAGTACTTC. Amino acids: CASSQDLRLQETQYF.

V is TRBV28 and J is TRBJ1-4; D is possibly TRBD1 (6 bases). Germline V lookup: CDR1 MDHEN, CDR2 SYDVKM. The CDR3 totals 16 residues. V dropped 2 bases and J dropped 2 bases, with 12 bases sitting between them. CDR3 coding DNA: TGTGCCAGCAGTTTACAGGGGCAGGGCACTAATGAAAAACTGTTTTTT. Translating gives CASSLQGQGTNEKLFF.

This chain joins TRBV30 and TRBJ1-1; D is uncertain. The CDR3 totals 11 residues. The germline V and J ends were trimmed by 0 bases and 8 bases, with 7 bases remaining between them. Germline V lookup: CDR1 GTSNPN, CDR2 SVGIG (reference sequence). CDR3 nucleotides: TGTGCCTGGAGTGTACGCGAGGAAGCTTTCTTT. This encodes CAWSVREEAFF.

The V call is TRBV6-2 or TRBV6-3, the J call TRBJ1-6; D possibly corresponds to TRBD1 (5 bases). The CDR3 spans 15 residues. V was clipped by 5 bases and J by 5 bases, with 13 bases between them. The germline gives CDR1 MNHEY, CDR2 SVGEGT. The CDR3 region has the DNA TGTGCCAGCAGTAAACAGGAGATACATAATTCACCCCTCCACTTT. Translating it yields CASSKQEIHNSPLHF.

Of note for this clone: One junction end does not reproduce the germline sequence, and a read error may be involved. The V call is TRBV5-1, the J call TRBJ2-5, with D perhaps TRBD1 (6 bases). The CDR3 is 13 amino acids. Germline loops: CDR1 SGHRS, CDR2 YFSETQ. CDR3 nucleotides: TGCGCCAGCAGCTTGGGAGCAGGGGCCCCCAAGGACTTC. Its protein is CASSLGAGAPKDF.

Only a few counts were recorded for this clone. The J gene is TRBJ1-3, the V gene TRBV2; TRBD1 aligns across 9 bases. Germline CDR1 SNHLY, CDR2 FYNNEI. This CDR3 has 16 amino acids. J gave up 0 bases and V 6 bases, and 6 bases lay outside the gene matches. The CDR3 sequence is CASSPGQGYSGNTIYF. In DNA, the CDR3 is TGTGCCAGCAGCCCGGGACAGGGATACTCTGGAAACACCATATATTTT.

The chain employs TRBV9 and TRBJ2-3; D is perhaps TRBD1 (5 bases). The CDR3 is made up of 14 amino acids. Germline CDR1 SGDLS, CDR2 YYNGEE. V dropped 3 bases and J dropped 0 bases, with 8 bases sitting between them. The CDR3 sequence is CASSAQDSTDTQYF. The CDR3 DNA reads as TGTGCCAGCAGCGCACAGGATAGCACAGATACGCAGTATTTT.

The chain recombines TRBV18 with TRBJ1-3; no clear D gene. This CDR3 is 12 amino acids long. Germline CDR1 is KGHSH and CDR2 is LQKENI. V was trimmed by 6 bases and J by 2 bases, leaving 5 bases between them. The CDR3 loop reads CASSPAGNTIYF. The DNA of the CDR3 is TGTGCCAGCTCCCCCGCTGGAAACACCATATATTTT.

This sequence joins TRBV27 and TRBJ2-1; D is possibly TRBD1 (7 bases). From germline, CDR1 is MNHEY and CDR2 SMNVEV (reference sequence). This CDR3 contains 16 residues. The germline V and J ends were trimmed by 1 base and 8 bases, with 18 bases remaining between them. CDR3 bases: TGTGCCAGCAGTTTATACCCGGGACAGCCTAGCGATGAGCAGTTCTTC. Translated, it gives CASSLYPGQPSDEQFF.

This chain uses TRBV4-1 with TRBJ2-1; 11 bases agree with TRBD2. The CDR3 has 16 amino acids. Germline trimming cut 4 bases from V and 3 bases from J; bases unmatched to any gene: 5. Germline V gene lookup returns CDR1 MGHRA and CDR2 YSYEKL. The CDR3 reads CASSPSGTSGYNEQFF. CDR3 in DNA: TGCGCCAGCAGCCCGTCCGGGACTAGCGGCTACAATGAGCAGTTCTTC.

This clone was recorded only once. V and J are TRBV6-5 and TRBJ2-2; D is ambiguous. The germline V gene encodes CDR1 MNHEY and CDR2 SVGAGI. V lost 0 bases and J lost 3, with 5 bases in between. The length of the CDR3 is 14 residues. This chain's CDR3 is CASSYSRDTGELFF. CDR3 nucleotide sequence: TGTGCCAGCAGTTACTCCCGGGACACCGGGGAGCTGTTTTTT.

The CDR3 protein is CAWSTGSGNQPQHF. The DNA for the CDR3 is TGTGCCTGGAGTACGGGGAGTGGCAATCAGCCCCAGCATTTT. The V and J genes are TRBV30 and TRBJ1-5; D gene unclear. Trimming pared 2 bases from V and 2 bases from J, leaving 10 bases between. CDR1 and CDR2 from the germline V gene are GTSNPN and SVGIG (reference sequence). CDR3 length: 14 amino acids.

V usage is TRBV29-1 and J usage is TRBJ1-1, with 7 bases identical to TRBD1. CDR3 size: 13 residues. Germline V gene sequence: CDR1 SQVTM, CDR2 ANQGSEA. V lost 6 bases and J lost 11; bases outside the gene matches: 15. The CDR3 DNA is TGCAGCGTCGTCACAGGGGCACCCGAAAAGGCTTTCTTT. Translated, it gives CSVVTGAPEKAFF.